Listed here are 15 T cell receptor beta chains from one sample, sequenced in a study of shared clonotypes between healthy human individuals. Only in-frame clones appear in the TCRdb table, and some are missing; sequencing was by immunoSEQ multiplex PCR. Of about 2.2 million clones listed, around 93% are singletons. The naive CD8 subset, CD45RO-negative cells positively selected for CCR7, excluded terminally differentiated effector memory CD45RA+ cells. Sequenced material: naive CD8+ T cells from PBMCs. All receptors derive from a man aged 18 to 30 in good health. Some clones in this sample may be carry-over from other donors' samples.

CDR3 region: CASSVATSGRANYNEQFF. The DNA of the CDR3 is TGTGCCAGCAGCGTAGCTACTAGCGGGAGGGCCAACTACAATGAGCAGTTCTTC. V gene TRBV9 combines with J gene TRBJ2-1; the match to TRBD2 covers 13 bases. Germline-derived CDR1 and CDR2 are SGDLS and YYNGEE. Unmatched junction bases numbered 6, after V lost 0 bases and J lost 3 bases. CDR3 length: 18 residues.

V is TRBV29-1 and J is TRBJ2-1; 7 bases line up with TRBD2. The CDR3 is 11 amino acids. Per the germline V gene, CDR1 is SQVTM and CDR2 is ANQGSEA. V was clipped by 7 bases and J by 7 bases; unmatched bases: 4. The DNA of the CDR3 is TGCAGCGCCATCGGGGGGAATGAGCAGTTCTTC. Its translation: CSAIGGNEQFF.

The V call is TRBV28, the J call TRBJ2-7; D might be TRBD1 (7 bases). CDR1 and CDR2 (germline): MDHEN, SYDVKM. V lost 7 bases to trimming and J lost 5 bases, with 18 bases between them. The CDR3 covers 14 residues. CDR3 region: CASTADREVDEQYF. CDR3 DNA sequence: TGTGCCAGCACCGCCGACAGGGAGGTCGACGAGCAGTACTTC.

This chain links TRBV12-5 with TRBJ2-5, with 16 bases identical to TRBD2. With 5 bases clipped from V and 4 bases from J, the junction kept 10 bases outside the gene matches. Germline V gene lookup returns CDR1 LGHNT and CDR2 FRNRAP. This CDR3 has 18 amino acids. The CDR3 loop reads CASGKGLAGGPAVETQYF. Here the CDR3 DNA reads TGTGCTAGTGGTAAGGGACTAGCGGGAGGGCCGGCCGTAGAGACCCAGTACTTC.

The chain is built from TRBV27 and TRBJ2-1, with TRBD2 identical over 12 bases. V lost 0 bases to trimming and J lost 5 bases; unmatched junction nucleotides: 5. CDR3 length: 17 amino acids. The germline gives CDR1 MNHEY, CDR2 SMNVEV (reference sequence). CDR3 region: CASSLSLRLAGDNEQFF. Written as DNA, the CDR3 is TGTGCCAGCAGTTTATCGCTTAGACTAGCGGGAGACAATGAGCAGTTCTTC.

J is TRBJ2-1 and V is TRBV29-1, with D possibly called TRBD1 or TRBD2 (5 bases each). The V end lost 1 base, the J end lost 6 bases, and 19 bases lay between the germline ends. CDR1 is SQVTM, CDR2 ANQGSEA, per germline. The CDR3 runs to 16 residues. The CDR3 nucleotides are TGCAGCGTTGAAGTCCTATCCCCGGGGCAACCCAATGAGCAGTTCTTC. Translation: CSVEVLSPGQPNEQFF.

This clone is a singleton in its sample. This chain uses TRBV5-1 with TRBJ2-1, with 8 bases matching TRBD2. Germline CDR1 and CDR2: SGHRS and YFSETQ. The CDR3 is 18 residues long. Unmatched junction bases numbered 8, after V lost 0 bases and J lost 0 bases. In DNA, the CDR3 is TGCGCCAGCAGCTTGGCCGTGTTAGCGGGAAGCTCCTACAATGAGCAGTTCTTC. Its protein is CASSLAVLAGSSYNEQFF. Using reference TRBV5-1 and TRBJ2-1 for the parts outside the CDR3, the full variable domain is KAGVTQTPRYLIKTRGQQVTLSCSPISGHRSVSWYQQTPGQGLQFLFEYFSETQRNKGNFPGRFSGRQFSNSRSEMNVSTLELGDSALYLCASSLAVLAGSSYNEQFFGPGTRLTVL.

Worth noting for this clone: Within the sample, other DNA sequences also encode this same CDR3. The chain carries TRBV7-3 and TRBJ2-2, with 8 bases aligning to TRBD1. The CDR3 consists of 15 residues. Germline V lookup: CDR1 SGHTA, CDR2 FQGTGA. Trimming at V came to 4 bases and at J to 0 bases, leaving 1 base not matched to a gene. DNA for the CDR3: TGTGCCAGCAGCTACAGGGGGGCGAACACCGGGGAGCTGTTTTTT. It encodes CASSYRGANTGELFF.

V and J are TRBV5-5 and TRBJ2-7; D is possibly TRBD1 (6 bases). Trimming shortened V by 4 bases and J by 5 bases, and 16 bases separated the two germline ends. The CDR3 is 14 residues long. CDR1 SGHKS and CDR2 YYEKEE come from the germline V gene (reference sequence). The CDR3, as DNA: TGTGCCAGCAGCCAACAGGGTACGGGACACGAGCAGTACTTC. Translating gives CASSQQGTGHEQYF.

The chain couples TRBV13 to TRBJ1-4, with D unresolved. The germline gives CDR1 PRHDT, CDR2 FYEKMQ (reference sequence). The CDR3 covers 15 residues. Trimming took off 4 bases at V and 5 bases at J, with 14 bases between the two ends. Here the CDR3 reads CASSSVGSYNEKLFF. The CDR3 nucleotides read TGTGCCAGCAGCTCAGTGGGCAGCTACAATGAAAAACTGTTTTTT.

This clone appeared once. DNA of the CDR3: TGTGCCAGTCACGCCACAAGTGGGCAGCCCCAGCATTTT. This sequence encodes CASHATSGQPQHF. V gene TRBV19 combines with J gene TRBJ1-5, with D uncertain. The CDR3 runs to 13 residues. V lost 8 bases, J lost 7 bases, and 15 bases lay in between. CDR1 and CDR2 (germline): LNHDA, SQIVND (reference sequence).

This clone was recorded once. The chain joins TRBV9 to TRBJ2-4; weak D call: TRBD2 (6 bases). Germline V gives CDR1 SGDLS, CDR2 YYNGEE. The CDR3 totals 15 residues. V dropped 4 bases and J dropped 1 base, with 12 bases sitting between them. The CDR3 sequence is CASSPLSGAKNIQYF. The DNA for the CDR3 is TGTGCCAGCAGCCCCTTAAGCGGGGCCAAAAACATTCAGTACTTC.

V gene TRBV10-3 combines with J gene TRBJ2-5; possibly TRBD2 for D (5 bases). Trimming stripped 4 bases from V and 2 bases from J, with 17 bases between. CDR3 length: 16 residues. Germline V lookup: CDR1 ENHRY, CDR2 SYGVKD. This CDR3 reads CAISVGGLYVQETQYF. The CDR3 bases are TGTGCCATCAGTGTTGGCGGACTCTATGTACAAGAGACCCAGTACTTC.

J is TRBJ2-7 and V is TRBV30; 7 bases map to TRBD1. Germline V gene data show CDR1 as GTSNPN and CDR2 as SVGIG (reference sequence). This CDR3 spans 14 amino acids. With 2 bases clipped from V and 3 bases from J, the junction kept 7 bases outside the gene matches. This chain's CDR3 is CAWSPGQLNYEQYF. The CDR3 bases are TGTGCCTGGAGTCCGGGACAGCTTAACTACGAGCAGTACTTC.

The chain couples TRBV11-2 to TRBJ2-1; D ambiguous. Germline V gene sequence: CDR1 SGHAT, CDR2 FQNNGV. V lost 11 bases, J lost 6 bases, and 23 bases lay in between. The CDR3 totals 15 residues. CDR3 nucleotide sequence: TGTGCCGGCGCTGAGGCCACACATGGTGGCAATGAGCAGTTCTTC. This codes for CAGAEATHGGNEQFF.